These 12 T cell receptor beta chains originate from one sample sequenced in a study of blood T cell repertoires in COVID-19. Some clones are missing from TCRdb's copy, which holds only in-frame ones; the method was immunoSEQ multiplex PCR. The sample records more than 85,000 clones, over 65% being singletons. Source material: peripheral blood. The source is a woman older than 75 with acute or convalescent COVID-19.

The CDR3 DNA follows: TGTGCCAGCACCCTAGGACTAGCGGGAGTGGATACGCAGTATTTT. Translation: CASTLGLAGVDTQYF. V and J are TRBV11-2 and TRBJ2-3; 13 bases map to TRBD2. Germline loops: CDR1 SGHAT, CDR2 FQNNGV. This CDR3 region has 15 residues. V lost 7 bases to trimming and J lost 6 bases; unmatched junction nucleotides: 7. The full variable domain, rest sourced from reference TRBV11-2 and TRBJ2-3, is EAGVAQSPRYKIIEKRQSVAFWCNPISGHATLYWYQQILGQGPKLLIQFQNNGVVDDSQLPKDRFSAERLKGVDSTLKIQPAKLEDSAVYLCASTLGLAGVDTQYFGPGTRLTVL.

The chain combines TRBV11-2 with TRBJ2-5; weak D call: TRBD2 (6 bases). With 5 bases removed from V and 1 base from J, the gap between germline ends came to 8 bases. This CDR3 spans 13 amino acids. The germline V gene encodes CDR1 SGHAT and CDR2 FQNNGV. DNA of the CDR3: TGTGCCAGCAGCAGGGACTTCCAAGAGACCCAGTACTTC. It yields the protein CASSRDFQETQYF.

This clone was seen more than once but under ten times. This chain's CDR3 is CASLGTTRQETQYF. For the CDR3, the DNA is TGTGCCAGCCTAGGGACTACACGACAAGAGACCCAGTACTTC. The chain is built from TRBV28 and TRBJ2-5; 7 bases align to TRBD2. Germline values: CDR1 MDHEN, CDR2 SYDVKM. The CDR3 runs 14 residues. J was trimmed by 2 bases and V by 8 bases; bases with no gene match: 8.

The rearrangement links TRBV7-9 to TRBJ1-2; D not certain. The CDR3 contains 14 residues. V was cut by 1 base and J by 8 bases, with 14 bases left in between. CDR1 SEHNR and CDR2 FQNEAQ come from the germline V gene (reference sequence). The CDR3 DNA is TGTGCCAGCAGCTTAGACCACGGGAGGCGAGGCTACACCTTC. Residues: CASSLDHGRRGYTF. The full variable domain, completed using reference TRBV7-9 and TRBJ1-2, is DTGVSQNPRHKITKRGQNVTFRCDPISEHNRLYWYRQTLGQGPEFLTYFQNEAQLEKSRLLSDRFSAERPKGSFSTLEIQRTEQGDSAMYLCASSLDHGRRGYTFGSGTRLTVV.

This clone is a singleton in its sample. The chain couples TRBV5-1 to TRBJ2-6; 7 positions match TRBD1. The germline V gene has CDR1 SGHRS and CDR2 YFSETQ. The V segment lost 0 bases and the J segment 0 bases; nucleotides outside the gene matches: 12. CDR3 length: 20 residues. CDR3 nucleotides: TGCGCCAGCAGCTTGGTGGGGGCAGGGGGTACTAACTCTGGGGCCAACGTCCTGACTTTC. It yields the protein CASSLVGAGGTNSGANVLTF.

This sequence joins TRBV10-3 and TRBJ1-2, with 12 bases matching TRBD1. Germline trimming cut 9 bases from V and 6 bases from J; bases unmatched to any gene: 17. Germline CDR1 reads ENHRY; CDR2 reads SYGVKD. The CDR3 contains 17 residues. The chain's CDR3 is CAIGNPGQGAPSHGYTF. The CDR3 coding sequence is TGTGCCATTGGTAACCCGGGACAGGGGGCGCCCAGCCATGGCTACACCTTC.

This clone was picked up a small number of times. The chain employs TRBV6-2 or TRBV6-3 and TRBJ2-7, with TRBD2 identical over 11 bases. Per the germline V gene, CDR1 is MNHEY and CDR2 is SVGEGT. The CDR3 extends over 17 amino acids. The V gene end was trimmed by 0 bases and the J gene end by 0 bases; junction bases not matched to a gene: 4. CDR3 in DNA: TGTGCCAGCAGTTACTCTGGGACTAGCGGTACCTCCTACGAGCAGTACTTC. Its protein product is CASSYSGTSGTSYEQYF.

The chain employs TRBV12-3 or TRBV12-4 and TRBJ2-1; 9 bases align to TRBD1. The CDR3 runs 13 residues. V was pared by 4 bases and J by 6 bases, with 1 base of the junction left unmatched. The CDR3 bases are TGTGCCAGCAGTTCGACAGGGGGCAATGAGCAGTTCTTC. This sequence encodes CASSSTGGNEQFF.

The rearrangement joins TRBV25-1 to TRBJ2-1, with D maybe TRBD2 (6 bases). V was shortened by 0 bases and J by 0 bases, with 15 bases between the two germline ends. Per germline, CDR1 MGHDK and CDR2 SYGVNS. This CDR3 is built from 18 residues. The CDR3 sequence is CASSEYIPRGSSYNEQFF. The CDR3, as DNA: TGTGCCAGCAGTGAATATATCCCCCGGGGGAGCTCCTACAATGAGCAGTTCTTC.

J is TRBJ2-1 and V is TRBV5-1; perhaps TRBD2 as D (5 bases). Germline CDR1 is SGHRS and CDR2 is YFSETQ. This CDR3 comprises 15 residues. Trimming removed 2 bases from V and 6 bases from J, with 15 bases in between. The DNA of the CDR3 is TGCGCCAGCAGCTTAATTCCGGAAGGGAGCAATGAGCAGTTCTTC. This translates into CASSLIPEGSNEQFF.

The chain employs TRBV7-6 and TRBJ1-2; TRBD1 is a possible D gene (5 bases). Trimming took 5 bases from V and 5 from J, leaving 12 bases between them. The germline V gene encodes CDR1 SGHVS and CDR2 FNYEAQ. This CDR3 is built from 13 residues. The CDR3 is CASSDPRGYGYTF. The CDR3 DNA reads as TGTGCCAGCAGCGACCCCCGGGGGTATGGCTACACCTTC.

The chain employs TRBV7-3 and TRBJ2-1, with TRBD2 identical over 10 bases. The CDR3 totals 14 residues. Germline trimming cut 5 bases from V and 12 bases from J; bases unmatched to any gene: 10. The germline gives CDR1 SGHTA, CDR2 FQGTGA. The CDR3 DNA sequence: TGTGCCAGCAGCCCCGGGACTAGCGCCGCTGGGCAGTTCTTC. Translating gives CASSPGTSAAGQFF. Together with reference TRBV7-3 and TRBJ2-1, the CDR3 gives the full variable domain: GAGVSQTPSNKVTEKGKYVELRCDPISGHTALYWYRQSLGQGPEFLIYFQGTGAADDSGLPNDRFFAVRPEGSVSTLKIQRTERGDSAVYLCASSPGTSAAGQFFGPGTRLTVL.